This T cell receptor (beta chain) was captured in a study of CD8 T cells in ankylosing spondylitis. This CDR3 has 12 residues. The ends were cut back, 6 bases at V and 0 bases at J, with 8 bases in the middle. Germline V CDR1 and CDR2: SQVTM, ANQGSEA. Quantitative 5'-RACE with molecular barcodes produced the TCR beta libraries. MiXCR, run by TCRdb on the 5' RACE reads, gives a single entry per CDR3 protein. The sample carries about 390,000 distinct CDR3 sequences, approximately 20% recorded once. Regarding the study as a whole: CD8+ by phenotype, disease-linked clones were relatively rare in peripheral blood. One TCR beta motif, made up of about 8 highly homologous variants, appeared characteristic of ankylosing spondylitis blood. Reportedly, disease-linked clones are significantly enriched in ankylosing spondylitis patients' matched synovial fluid. Existing reports had already noted some motif variants in reactive arthritis synovial fluid and blood.

In its sample, this clonotype was seen a few times. Its antigen is unknown. Specimen: blood, either unsorted or a sorted T cell fraction (not recorded which). The sequence was collected from a male donor with ankylosing spondylitis. The rearrangement joins TRBV29-1 to TRBJ1-1; tentative D call: TRBD1 (5 bases). The CDR3 DNA follows: TGCAGCGTCGGACAACTGAACACTGAAGCTTTCTTT. Translated, it gives CSVGQLNTEAFF.